This TCR beta chain emerged from a study of T cell repertoires in cytomegalovirus infection (dated by TCRdb to the late 2010s). Background on the whole study: Donor HLA type was relevant to the analysis, as public TCR beta signatures indicated carriage of CMV infection together with the matching HLA type. Study-wide findings and limitations: In both this cohort and an independent roughly 330-donor cohort, the cumulative frequency of public TCR beta family members distinguished carriers of CMV infection plus the relevant HLA type. In the ex vivo response, HLA-C-restricted CMV-specific TCR beta clonotypes were dominant, and in two of eight donors the single most frequent clonotype came from this HLA-C-restricted group.

Trimming at the junction amounts to 7 bases on V and 8 bases on J, and the germline ends lie 17 bases apart. The CDR3 has 13 amino acids, counting the end cysteine and phenylalanine. CDR3 DNA only is kept here, 39 bases in frame from base 1. In regard to this clonotype: This clone's antigen is unknown. Qualities for individual bases were not recorded, and no much larger clone is one base off.

The sample was run on an Illumina HiSeq 1500. TCRdb reprocessing: public reads trimmed at Q25 with fastp, clones called with MiXCR, in-frame beta chains kept. Rows with a matching CDR3 protein are joined into one entry that keeps the most common DNA and genes. The sample records almost 550,000 distinct CDR3 sequences, more than 15% of which are singletons. The top ten hold roughly 25% of the sample. The receptor was isolated from a human donor in good health (CMV status not recorded). Some clones in this sample may be carry-over from other donors' samples. Recombination connected TRBV12-3 or TRBV12-4 to TRBJ1-1; TRBD1 is possibly the D segment (6 matching bases). The sequencing input was CD8+ T cells from PBMCs. CDR3 reads: CASIRGWGTEAFF. The DNA sequence is given as TGTGCCAGCATTAGGGGGTGGGGGACCGAAGCTTTCTTT.